This T cell receptor beta chain was obtained from a study of T cells in Graves' hyperthyroidism and ophthalmopathy. RNA transcripts gave rise to amplified TCR beta CDR3 regions. First-round RT-PCR of the TCR CDR3 relied on the HTBI primer set. TCRdb redid the calling of the multiplex PCR reads with MiXCR, one entry per CDR3 protein. This repertoire shows about 420,000 distinct CDR3 sequences, 15% to 18% found once; its top ten account for roughly 14%. Trimming took 6 bases from V and 1 from J; bases not matched to a gene: 4. The CDR3 runs 15 residues. This clonotype came up once. This TCR came from a woman aged 18-29 years with Graves' hyperthyroidism. The source material was blood. This chain uses TRBV12-3 or TRBV12-4 with TRBJ2-4, with 9 bases identical to TRBD1. CDR3: CASRRDRAAKNIQYF. The CDR3 DNA reads TGTGCCAGCAGACGGGACAGGGCGGCCAAAAACATTCAGTACTTC.